Sequencing of this T cell receptor beta chain was carried out in a study of monozygotic twins with cystic fibrosis. On the study more broadly: Approximately 2.7 micrograms of fragmented DNA underwent roughly 15 PCR cycles for library preparation.

The length of the CDR3 is 14 residues. V lost 2 bases, J lost 6 bases, and 3 bases stayed unmatched. The germline V gene has CDR1 MNHEY and CDR2 SVGAGI. With respect to this clone: Its antigen is unidentified.

Study observations and caveats: Shared CDR3 numbers were not associated with age, concordance or severity. J usage was most co-twin-similar in 8 of 16 pairs, V in 13. Low clonality (median around 0.0095) suggested a mostly naive repertoire.

Generated by immunoSEQ multiplex PCR, the TCRdb table keeps only in-frame clones and is missing some. Here the sample spans 9,000 or so clones, approximately 98% being singletons. This sequence originates from a girl aged 2 to 10 with cystic fibrosis. V gene TRBV6-5 combines with J gene TRBJ2-7, with 11 bases that match TRBD2. The sample taken for sequencing was blood. The CDR3 DNA sequence: TGTGCCAGCAGTTACCATGGGACTAGCGGCGAGCAGTACTTC. It yields the protein CASSYHGTSGEQYF.